Listed below are T cell receptor beta chains from one sample, sequenced in a study of cytotoxic CD8 clonotypes in ibrutinib-treated CLL. TCRdb keeps only in-frame clones here, not all; method: immunoSEQ multiplex PCR. The sample includes about 60,000 clones, 56% of them seen just once. Sample: PBMCs, taken after 24 months of ibrutinib treatment. These receptors all stem from a human donor with chronic lymphocytic leukemia. Each CDR3 is given with its conserved first and last residue. The D gene is left open where the match is weak. The size field is filled for only some rows; it gives once, few, many or a size class.

NA	TRBV7-2	TRBD1	TRBJ1-5	CASSSGQNFQPQHF	TGTGCCAGCAGCTCGGGACAGAACTTTCAGCCCCAGCATTTT
many	TRBV18	NA	TRBJ1-3	CASSLIRDKSALSGNTIYF	TGTGCCAGCTCACTAATCCGGGACAAAAGTGCCCTCTCTGGAAACACCATATATTTT
NA	TRBV6-1	NA	TRBJ1-4	CASGRGDEKLFF	TGTGCCAGCGGAAGGGGTGACGAAAAACTGTTTTTT
NA	TRBV4-2	TRBD1	TRBJ1-1	CASSTRTGGTEAFF	TGTGCCAGCAGCACCCGGACAGGAGGCACTGAAGCTTTCTTT
few	TRBV6-5	NA	TRBJ2-1	CASSHGPEQFF	TGTGCCAGCAGCCACGGGCCTGAGCAGTTCTTC
few	TRBV5-6	NA	TRBJ2-3	CASSLAGTDTDTQYF	TGTGCCAGCAGCTTGGCCGGGACGGATACAGATACGCAGTATTTT
NA	TRBV11-1	NA	TRBJ2-7	CASSLSGPGSYEQYF	TGTGCCAGCAGCCTGAGCGGGCCGGGCTCCTACGAGCAGTACTTC
NA	TRBV6-5	TRBD1	TRBJ1-1	CASSPPDRGGSEAFF	TGTGCCAGCAGTCCGCCCGACAGGGGCGGTTCTGAAGCTTTCTTT
once	TRBV20-1	TRBD2	TRBJ2-7	CSVLAGPALYF	TGCAGTGTACTAGCGGGCCCAGCCCTGTACTTC
NA	TRBV19	NA	TRBJ1-1	CASSIDKFEAFF	TGTGCCAGTAGTATAGATAAGTTTGAAGCTTTCTTT
many	TRBV4-2	NA	TRBJ1-2	CASSQNFAVRDGYTF	TGTGCCAGCAGCCAAAATTTCGCCGTGAGGGATGGCTACACCTTC
NA	TRBV5-1	NA	TRBJ2-5	CASSPWERAEGQETQYF	TGCGCCAGCAGCCCATGGGAAAGGGCGGAGGGGCAAGAGACCCAGTACTTC
NA	TRBV6-5	TRBD2	TRBJ2-7	CASSGTTQEYF	TGTGCCAGCAGTGGGACTACCCAAGAGTACTTC
NA	TRBV7-8	TRBD2	TRBJ2-2	CASSTRTSGGGTGELFF	TGTGCCAGCAGCACTCGGACTAGCGGGGGCGGCACCGGGGAGCTGTTTTTT
NA	TRBV27	NA	TRBJ1-5	CASSFGIPGQPQHF	TGTGCCAGCAGTTTCGGCATCCCAGGCCAGCCCCAGCATTTT
many	TRBV4-1	NA	TRBJ1-6	CASSYSGVGNSPLHF	TGCGCCAGCAGCTATTCAGGGGTGGGAAATTCACCCCTCCACTTT
NA	TRBV6-1	TRBD1	TRBJ1-5	CASSSQGAHNQPQHF	TGTGCCAGCAGTTCACAGGGGGCACACAATCAGCCCCAGCATTTT
NA	TRBV28	TRBD1	TRBJ1-1	CASSGTGAAEAFF	TGTGCCTCCTCCGGGACAGGGGCGGCTGAAGCTTTCTTT
NA	TRBV29-1	NA	TRBJ2-7	CSVVRDTSYEQYF	TGCAGCGTTGTCCGGGACACCTCCTACGAGCAGTACTTC
many	TRBV27	TRBD1	TRBJ1-6	CASSLVGTGLLLLRSPLHF	TGTGCCAGCAGTTTAGTTGGGACAGGCCTTTTGTTACTCCGTTCACCCCTCCACTTT
NA	TRBV18	TRBD1	TRBJ1-2	CASSYYRGNYGYTF	TGTGCCAGCTCATACTACAGGGGTAACTATGGCTACACCTTC
few	TRBV5-1	TRBD1	TRBJ1-4	CASSLGAGQGNEKLFF	TGCGCCAGCAGCTTGGGAGCGGGACAGGGAAACGAAAAACTGTTTTTT
NA	TRBV6-4	NA	TRBJ1-5	CANRDQPQHF	TGTGCCAACAGAGATCAGCCCCAGCATTTT
NA	TRBV9	NA	TRBJ2-7	CASSRGGEPTYEQYF	TGTGCCAGCAGCCGGGGTGGGGAGCCCACCTACGAGCAGTACTTC
NA	TRBV6-5	TRBD2	TRBJ2-1	CATLRLAGGEQFF	TGTGCCACCCTGAGGTTAGCGGGGGGTGAGCAGTTCTTC
NA	TRBV10-3	NA	TRBJ2-1	CAIAGDNEQFF	TGTGCCATCGCCGGGGACAATGAGCAGTTCTTC
NA	TRBV18	TRBD1	TRBJ2-1	CASEDGNRGLTSEQFF	TGTGCCAGCGAAGACGGGAACAGGGGATTAACTAGTGAGCAGTTCTTC
few	TRBV29-1	NA	TRBJ2-1	CSVEAGRGRTYNEQFF	TGCAGCGTTGAAGCCGGAAGGGGACGAACCTACAATGAGCAGTTCTTC
NA	TRBV9	NA	TRBJ2-1	CASSVGQGGSNEQFF	TGTGCCAGCAGCGTAGGGCAGGGGGGTTCCAATGAGCAGTTCTTC
NA	TRBV5-6	TRBD1	TRBJ1-2	CASRYTGTGGYGYTF	TGTGCCAGCAGGTATACTGGGACAGGAGGCTATGGCTACACCTTC
NA	TRBV29-1	NA	TRBJ2-1	CSVESQGGAFF	TGCAGCGTTGAAAGTCAGGGTGGAGCGTTCTTC
many	TRBV18	NA	TRBJ1-2	CASSPQGNGYTF	TGTGCCAGCTCTCCTCAGGGAAATGGCTACACCTTC
once	TRBV5-1	NA	TRBJ1-6	CASSARSSSYNSPLHF	TGCGCCAGCAGCGCCAGGTCGAGCTCCTATAATTCACCCCTCCACTTT
NA	TRBV27	NA	TRBJ2-7	CASSSIPSYEQYF	TGTGCCAGCAGTTCCATACCCTCCTACGAGCAGTACTTC
once	TRBV2	TRBD1	TRBJ2-1	CASSQGQGESSYNEQFF	TGTGCCAGCAGTCAAGGACAGGGGGAAAGCTCCTACAATGAGCAGTTCTTC
few	TRBV5-4	NA	TRBJ1-2	CASSLDRRGYGYTF	TGTGCCAGCAGCTTGGATAGAAGGGGATATGGCTACACCTTC
NA	TRBV5-1	NA	TRBJ1-2	CASSERLNYGYTF	TGCGCCAGCAGCGAACGTCTTAACTATGGCTACACCTTC
NA	TRBV6-5	NA	TRBJ2-1	CASSSYSGGRSNEQFF	TGTGCCAGCAGTTCTTACTCAGGTGGGAGGTCCAATGAGCAGTTCTTC
NA	TRBV20-1	NA	TRBJ2-1	CSAVQGSEQFF	TGCAGTGCTGTTCAGGGATCTGAGCAGTTCTTC
NA	TRBV5-4	TRBD2	TRBJ2-5	CASSRSGSETQYF	TGTGCCAGCAGCCGCAGCGGGAGTGAGACCCAGTACTTC
NA	TRBV6-5	NA	TRBJ2-2	CASSRTIGELFF	TGTGCCAGCAGTCGGACTATAGGGGAGCTGTTTTTT